The next 32 T cell receptor beta chains were all read from a single sample in a study of shared T cell receptors in the human thymus. Clones were sequenced by immunoSEQ multiplex PCR, and TCRdb holds only the in-frame ones, with some missing. The top ten clones hold 0.0085% to 0.012% of a sample with some 720,000 clones, roughly 90% of them seen once. This sample also appeared in a second study, on human thymus T cells.

Material: thymocytes. These receptors were taken from a boy younger than two with a congenital heart defect.

V gene TRBV7-2 combines with J gene TRBJ2-7; TRBD2 matches at 8 bases. The ends lost 3 bases at V and 2 bases at J; junction bases unmatched: 3. The germline V gene has CDR1 SGHTA and CDR2 FQGNSA. The CDR3 sequence is 14 residues long. The CDR3 DNA reads TGTGCCAGCAGCTTGGCTAGCGGGCCCTACGAGCAGTACTTC. Translated, it gives CASSLASGPYEQYF.

V usage is TRBV13 and J usage is TRBJ2-7; 8 bases agree with TRBD2. With V trimmed by 5 bases and J by 4 bases, 10 bases remained unmatched. Per the germline V gene, CDR1 is PRHDT and CDR2 is FYEKMQ (reference sequence). This CDR3 is 15 amino acids long. The CDR3, as DNA: TGTGCCAGCAGCCTACGGGGGACTAGACCGTACGAGCAGTACTTC. Its translation is CASSLRGTRPYEQYF.

The chain carries TRBV14 and TRBJ1-1, with 10 bases fitting TRBD1. The CDR3 has 19 amino acids. Germline CDR1 reads SGHDN; CDR2 reads FVKESK. Losses at the gene ends were 0 bases for V and 1 base for J; bases not matched to a gene: 11. The CDR3 nucleotides are TGTGCCAGCAGCCAAGATCGATATTCGGGACAGGGGTCGAACACTGAAGCTTTCTTT. Translated: CASSQDRYSGQGSNTEAFF. The full variable domain, rest sourced from reference TRBV14 and TRBJ1-1, is EAGVTQFPSHSVIEKGQTVTLRCDPISGHDNLYWYRRVMGKEIKFLLHFVKESKQDESGMPNNRFLAERTGGTYSTLKVQPAELEDSGVYFCASSQDRYSGQGSNTEAFFGQGTRLTVV.

V is TRBV4-1 and J is TRBJ2-7; no firm D call. The V end was cut by 2 bases, the J end by 2 bases, with 13 bases between. Germline assignment: CDR1 MGHRA and CDR2 YSYEKL. CDR3 length: 15 amino acids. CDR3 DNA: TGCGCCAGCAGCCAACGTTGGAACAGTCCCTACGAGCAGTACTTC. This translates into CASSQRWNSPYEQYF.

This sequence joins TRBV5-1 and TRBJ1-3; the D gene is possibly TRBD1 (6 bases). Germline CDR1 SGHRS, CDR2 YFSETQ. The CDR3 covers 16 residues. Trimming took off 4 bases at V and 0 bases at J, with 14 bases between the two ends. The CDR3 is CASSGESGDSGNTIYF. The CDR3 coding sequence is TGCGCCAGCAGCGGGGAATCAGGGGACTCTGGAAACACCATATATTTT.

This clone was picked up a small number of times. The CDR3 here is CASSLYPRLAGPTDTQYF. The CDR3, as DNA: TGCGCCAGCAGCCTATACCCCAGGTTAGCGGGACCCACAGATACGCAGTATTTT. The genes are TRBV4-1 and TRBJ2-3, with 8 bases fitting TRBD2. In germline, CDR1 is MGHRA, CDR2 YSYEKL. The CDR3 loop spans 18 amino acids. V lost 4 bases and J lost 2; bases outside the gene matches: 14.

The chain joins TRBV10-3 to TRBJ2-7; 12 nucleotides line up with TRBD2. The V segment lost 6 bases and the J segment 5 bases; nucleotides outside the gene matches: 29. Looked up from germline, CDR1 is ENHRY and CDR2 is SYGVKD. This CDR3 has 22 amino acids. In DNA, the CDR3 is TGTGCCATCAGGATGACAGTACCGGGGGGGTGGGGGACTAGCGGGCCTGGGGACGAGCAGTACTTC. This gives the protein CAIRMTVPGGWGTSGPGDEQYF.

The chain carries TRBV5-1 and TRBJ2-3; possible D gene TRBD1, 6 bases. The germline V gene has CDR1 SGHRS and CDR2 YFSETQ. The CDR3 is made up of 13 amino acids. Deletions cut 6 bases from V and 2 bases from J, with 10 bases between. The chain's CDR3 is CASTRDNTDTQYF. CDR3 nucleotide sequence: TGCGCCAGCACCCGGGACAACACAGATACGCAGTATTTT.

To note about this clone: Other DNA sequences of this sample code for an identical CDR3. J is TRBJ2-7 and V is TRBV28; maybe TRBD2 (6 bases). The CDR3 totals 12 residues. V lost 5 bases and J 4 bases, leaving 9 bases between the germline ends. Germline values: CDR1 MDHEN, CDR2 SYDVKM. The CDR3 sequence: CASSRGTYEQYF. As DNA, the CDR3 is TGTGCCAGCAGTCGGGGGACGTACGAGCAGTACTTC.

The table lists this clone with a count of one. V gene TRBV7-9 combines with J gene TRBJ2-2, with a possible D match to TRBD2 (6 bases). The ends were cut back, 0 bases at V and 6 bases at J, with 14 bases in the middle. The CDR3 covers 16 residues. CDR1 is SEHNR, CDR2 FQNEAQ, per germline (reference sequence). CDR3 residues: CASSLAEGLFPGELFF. The CDR3 nucleotides are TGTGCCAGCAGCTTAGCGGAAGGACTATTTCCCGGGGAGCTGTTTTTT.

Here the CDR3 reads CASGGQGNHSNQPQHF. The DNA of the CDR3 is TGTGCCAGCGGGGGACAGGGGAACCATAGCAATCAGCCCCAGCATTTT. The rearrangement links TRBV7-2 to TRBJ1-5, with 10 bases aligning to TRBD1. From germline, CDR1 is SGHTA and CDR2 FQGNSA. V shed 8 bases and J 0 bases; nucleotides not matched to a gene: 7. This CDR3 is built from 16 residues.

This chain links TRBV27 with TRBJ2-3; D may be TRBD1 (5 bases). Looked up from germline, CDR1 is MNHEY and CDR2 is SMNVEV (reference sequence). V lost 7 bases, J lost 4 bases, and 9 bases lay in between. The CDR3 has 12 amino acids. Here the CDR3 reads CASTSRADTQYF. The DNA for the CDR3 is TGTGCCAGCACCTCCAGGGCAGATACGCAGTATTTT.

The chain joins TRBV14 to TRBJ2-7; D call uncertain. V gave up 2 bases and J gave up 3 bases, with 11 bases separating them. Germline V gene data show CDR1 as SGHDN and CDR2 as FVKESK. The CDR3 spans 14 residues. The CDR3 reads CASSQYPPGYEQYF. CDR3 bases: TGTGCCAGCAGCCAATACCCTCCCGGCTACGAGCAGTACTTC.

The genes are TRBV7-8 and TRBJ2-1; 7 bases map to TRBD2. Germline values: CDR1 SGHVS, CDR2 FQNEAQ. The V and J ends lost 3 bases and 2 bases, in that order; junction bases with no gene match: 4. CDR3 length equals 15 residues. The CDR3 DNA reads as TGTGCCAGCAGCTTCCCCGGGACTACCTACAATGAGCAGTTCTTC. This gives the protein CASSFPGTTYNEQFF.

As DNA, the CDR3 is TGTGCCAGCGGGACAGTACCCTATGGCTACACCTTC. It yields the protein CASGTVPYGYTF. The chain has TRBV6-1 and TRBJ1-2, with 7 bases matching TRBD1. The CDR3 has 12 amino acids. With 8 bases clipped from V and 4 bases from J, the junction kept 4 bases outside the gene matches. Germline CDR1 and CDR2: MNHNS and SASEGT.

The J gene is TRBJ2-7, the V gene TRBV28, with 12 bases that match TRBD2. The J segment lost 4 bases and the V segment lost 6 bases, leaving 10 bases of the junction unmatched. Germline V gene sequence: CDR1 MDHEN, CDR2 SYDVKM. The CDR3 consists of 16 residues. CDR3 amino acids: CASSPNLAGGFYEQYF. As DNA, the CDR3 is TGTGCCAGCAGCCCAAACCTAGCGGGAGGGTTTTACGAGCAGTACTTC.

The chain uses TRBV27 and TRBJ2-1; 15 bases align to TRBD2. This CDR3 contains 18 residues. J gave up 4 bases and V 6 bases, and 10 bases lay outside the gene matches. The germline CDR1 and CDR2 sequences are MNHEY and SMNVEV (reference sequence). The CDR3 loop is CASSKGTSGRLSYNEQFF. The DNA of the CDR3 is TGTGCCAGCAGCAAGGGGACTAGCGGGAGGCTCTCGTACAATGAGCAGTTCTTC.

This clone was counted between two and nine times. The chain combines TRBV6-6 with TRBJ2-7; 7 nucleotides agree with TRBD2. Trimming removed 4 bases from V and 7 bases from J; junction bases left unmatched: 10. Germline V gene data show CDR1 as MNHNY and CDR2 as SVGAGI (reference sequence). The CDR3 loop spans 14 amino acids. DNA of the CDR3: TGTGCCAGCAGTTGCTACAGGACCGGGGGGGAGCAGTACTTC. It specifies CASSCYRTGGEQYF.

The J gene is TRBJ2-5, the V gene TRBV9; 14 bases fit TRBD2. Germline values: CDR1 SGDLS, CDR2 YYNGEE. The junction had 1 base not matched to a gene; V was cut back by 3 bases and J by 3 bases. This CDR3 has 15 residues. The CDR3 reads CASSGLAGGEETQYF. The CDR3, as DNA: TGTGCCAGCAGCGGACTAGCGGGGGGGGAAGAGACCCAGTACTTC.

The chain recombines TRBV7-9 with TRBJ2-7, with 13 bases identical to TRBD2. The germline CDR1 and CDR2 sequences are SEHNR and FQNEAQ (reference sequence). The CDR3 consists of 16 residues. Germline trimming cut 4 bases from V and 5 bases from J; bases unmatched to any gene: 8. CDR3 in amino acids: CASSSPGLAGEDEQYF. The CDR3 region has the DNA TGTGCCAGCAGCTCCCCTGGACTAGCGGGAGAGGACGAGCAGTACTTC.

The rearrangement uses TRBV4-3 and TRBJ2-2; TRBD1 matches at 9 bases. This CDR3 contains 14 residues. J was trimmed by 6 bases and V by 4 bases; bases with no gene match: 3. Germline CDR1 and CDR2: LGHNA and YSLEER. The CDR3 DNA follows: TGCGCCAGCAGCCTTAGACAGGGGGCCGGGGAGCTGTTTTTT. Protein: CASSLRQGAGELFF.

This clone showed up just once. The chain links TRBV5-8 to TRBJ1-1; D possibly corresponds to TRBD1 (5 bases). The germline gives CDR1 SGHTS, CDR2 YDEGEE. Trimming stripped 0 bases from V and 0 bases from J, with 15 bases between. This CDR3 contains 17 residues. The CDR3 DNA reads TGTGCCAGCAGCTTGGGTATGGAGGGGATCATGAACACTGAAGCTTTCTTT. Its protein product is CASSLGMEGIMNTEAFF. Full variable domain (missing parts from reference TRBV5-8 and TRBJ1-1): EAGVTQSPTHLIKTRGQQATLRCSPISGHTSVYWYQQALGLGLQFLLWYDEGEERNRGNFPPRFSGRQFPNYSSELNVNALELEDSALYLCASSLGMEGIMNTEAFFGQGTRLTVV.

This rearrangement joins TRBV4-3 to TRBJ2-1, with 14 positions matching TRBD2. Trimming took 6 bases from V and 8 from J; bases not matched to a gene: 18. This CDR3 spans 19 amino acids. Germline-derived CDR1 and CDR2 are LGHNA and YSLEER. In DNA, the CDR3 is TGCGCCAGCAGTCTAACCGGGACTAGCGGGAGCCAACCCTCAGATGAGCAGTTCTTC. Translation: CASSLTGTSGSQPSDEQFF.

In this sample, this clone turned up a few times. The chain recombines TRBV21-1 with TRBJ2-7; the table's D gene call, TRBD1, was not cross checked with the DNA. TRBV21-1 is labeled a pseudogene. CDR3 length: 13 amino acids. Written as DNA, the CDR3 is TGTGCCAGCAGCATAAGACAGGGGTGGGAGCAGTACTTC. This sequence encodes CASSIRQGWEQYF.

With regard to this clone: The same CDR3 arises from other DNA sequences in this sample as well. The J gene is TRBJ2-7, the V gene TRBV5-4; a weak D match, TRBD2 (5 bases). Germline assignment: CDR1 SGHNT and CDR2 YYREEE (reference sequence). Trimming shortened V by 3 bases and J by 1 base, and 11 bases separated the two germline ends. CDR3 length equals 14 residues. The DNA of the CDR3 is TGTGCCAGCAGCTCCGGACTGGCTTCCTACGAGCAGTACTTC. As protein: CASSSGLASYEQYF.

The rearrangement uses TRBV5-6 and TRBJ2-7; D ambiguous. Germline V gene data show CDR1 as SGHDT and CDR2 as YYEEEE. The CDR3 covers 14 residues. V lost 0 bases, J lost 3 bases, and 10 bases lay in between. The CDR3 spells CASSLAQPNYEQYF. DNA of the CDR3: TGTGCCAGCAGCTTGGCCCAACCTAACTACGAGCAGTACTTC.

The chain links TRBV19 to TRBJ1-1; TRBD1 aligns across 8 bases. CDR3 length equals 17 residues. V was pared by 3 bases and J by 1 base, with 10 bases of the junction left unmatched. CDR1 and CDR2 (germline): LNHDA, SQIVND (reference sequence). The CDR3 DNA follows: TGTGCCAGTAGTATTAAGTGGACAGGGCAGGAGAACACTGAAGCTTTCTTT. The encoded protein is CASSIKWTGQENTEAFF.

V usage is TRBV19 and J usage is TRBJ1-4; D uncertain. Deletions cut 6 bases from V and 0 bases from J, with 17 bases between. CDR1 LNHDA and CDR2 SQIVND come from the germline V gene (reference sequence). The CDR3 is made up of 17 amino acids. CDR3 region: CASRSMAGESTNEKLFF. The CDR3 region has the DNA TGTGCCAGTAGATCCATGGCGGGAGAATCAACTAATGAAAAACTGTTTTTT. Variable domain in full (rest from reference TRBV19 and TRBJ1-4): DGGITQSPKYLFRKEGQNVTLSCEQNLNHDAMYWYRQDPGQGLRLIYYSQIVNDFQKGDIAEGYSVSREKKESFPLTVTSAQKNPTAFYLCASRSMAGESTNEKLFFGSGTQLSVL.

This sequence joins TRBV19 and TRBJ1-2, with a tentative D call TRBD1 (5 bases). The CDR3 runs 12 residues. Germline-derived CDR1 and CDR2 are LNHDA and SQIVND (reference sequence). With 11 bases removed from V and 4 bases from J, the gap between germline ends came to 14 bases. CDR3 nucleotide sequence: TGTGCCGTAGAAAAAAGGGGCTATGGCTACACCTTC. Protein product: CAVEKRGYGYTF.

The chain links TRBV28 to TRBJ2-7; possible D gene TRBD2, 5 bases. V lost 10 bases and J 1 base, leaving 20 bases between the germline ends. This CDR3 is 15 amino acids long. The germline V gene encodes CDR1 MDHEN and CDR2 SYDVKM. The CDR3 spells CATLRPSGPSYEQYF. DNA for the CDR3: TGTGCCACCCTGAGGCCCAGCGGACCTTCCTACGAGCAGTACTTC.

The chain links TRBV7-9 to TRBJ2-1; TRBD2 agrees at 11 bases. CDR1 SEHNR and CDR2 FQNEAQ come from the germline V gene (reference sequence). V was clipped by 8 bases and J by 0 bases; unmatched bases: 9. The CDR3 totals 17 residues. The CDR3 loop is CASFGLAGASSYNEQFF. The CDR3 bases are TGTGCCAGCTTCGGACTAGCGGGTGCAAGCTCCTACAATGAGCAGTTCTTC.

This clone was seen once. Compared with germline, one end of the junction differs, possibly owing to a read error. V and J are TRBV10-3 and TRBJ2-7; TRBD2 matches at 12 bases. The V gene's germline CDR1 is ENHRY and CDR2 SYGVKD. The CDR3 has 16 amino acids. The CDR3 bases are TGTGCCATCACTGAGGCCGGACTAGCGGGAAGGGGCGAGCAGTACTTC. This gives the protein CAITEAGLAGRGEQYF.